The 23 T cell receptor beta chains below all came from one sample that was sequenced in a study of OX40 agonist ivuxolimab in advanced cancers. Clones were sequenced by immunoSEQ multiplex PCR, and TCRdb holds only the in-frame ones, with some missing. The sample shows around 50,000 clones, more than 70% of them seen only once. Material: CD4+ or CD8+ T cells sorted from blood, obtained in a trial of the OX40 agonist ivuxolimab. The receptor set was obtained from an adult with an advanced solid tumor such as melanoma, head and neck, liver or kidney cancer.

The chain joins TRBV7-9 to TRBJ1-3; no clear D. The CDR3 length is 12 residues. In germline, CDR1 is SEHNR, CDR2 FQNEAQ (reference sequence). Between the trimmed V and J ends, which lost 1 base and 4 bases, there was a span of 2 bases. The chain's CDR3 is CASSLVGNTIYF. CDR3 sequence (DNA): TGTGCCAGCAGCTTAGTGGGAAACACCATATATTTT.

V and J are TRBV5-4 and TRBJ2-2; D gene uncertain. CDR3 size: 12 residues. CDR1 SGHNT and CDR2 YYREEE come from the germline V gene (reference sequence). The V end was cut by 4 bases, the J end by 4 bases, with 5 bases between. The CDR3 loop is CASSKITGELFF. In DNA, the CDR3 is TGTGCCAGCAGCAAGATCACCGGGGAGCTGTTTTTT.

This rearrangement joins TRBV5-1 to TRBJ2-5, with 8 bases matching TRBD2. The V segment lost 1 base and the J segment 5 bases; nucleotides outside the gene matches: 4. The CDR3 extends over 14 amino acids. Per germline, CDR1 SGHRS and CDR2 YFSETQ. The DNA for the CDR3 is TGCGCCAGCAGCTTGACGGGAGGGGGGGAGACCCAGTACTTC. Translating it yields CASSLTGGGETQYF.

The rearrangement links TRBV5-1 to TRBJ2-3; D not certain. V shed 0 bases and J shed 6 bases, with 8 bases lying between them. The CDR3 consists of 13 residues. Germline-derived CDR1 and CDR2 are SGHRS and YFSETQ. The CDR3 sequence: CASSLGLVDTQYF. The CDR3 DNA is TGCGCCAGCAGCTTGGGGTTAGTGGATACGCAGTATTTT.

V usage is TRBV20-1 and J usage is TRBJ2-7, with D unclear. Germline V gene lookup returns CDR1 DFQATT and CDR2 SNEGSKA (reference sequence). V lost 2 bases to trimming and J lost 6 bases, with 8 bases between them. The CDR3 covers 11 residues. The CDR3 is CSARSGGEQYF. In nucleotides, the CDR3 is TGCAGTGCTAGATCCGGCGGCGAGCAGTACTTC.

The CDR3 reads CASSLETGKQYF. CDR3 in DNA: TGTGCCAGCAGCCTCGAGACAGGGAAACAGTATTTT. The chain couples TRBV11-2 to TRBJ2-3, with 7 bases aligning to TRBD1. Trimming cost V 5 bases and J 12 bases; bases outside gene matches: 8. There are 12 residues in the CDR3. CDR1 is SGHAT, CDR2 FQNNGV, per germline.

The rearrangement uses TRBV30 and TRBJ1-2; weak D call: TRBD1 (5 bases). The germline V gene encodes CDR1 GTSNPN and CDR2 SVGIG (reference sequence). The CDR3 spans 16 residues. V lost 0 bases, J lost 2 bases, and 16 bases lay in between. This CDR3 is CAWSVQFWTPNYGYTF. CDR3 coding DNA: TGTGCCTGGAGTGTTCAATTCTGGACACCGAACTATGGCTACACCTTC.

The chain uses TRBV4-1 and TRBJ1-1; possible D gene TRBD1, 6 bases. Germline V gene data show CDR1 as MGHRA and CDR2 as YSYEKL. This CDR3 is 11 amino acids long. Trimming pared 5 bases from V and 11 bases from J, leaving 12 bases between. CDR3 sequence (DNA): TGCGCCAGCAGCTCAAGGGGGGCTGCTTTCTTT. This gives the protein CASSSRGAAFF.

The rearrangement joins TRBV9 to TRBJ2-3, with 14 bases aligning to TRBD2. V dropped 4 bases and J dropped 4; count of bases not matched to a gene: 11. The V gene's germline CDR1 is SGDLS and CDR2 YYNGEE. There are 18 residues in the CDR3. This CDR3 reads CASSTSGTSGRGADTQYF. DNA of the CDR3: TGTGCCAGCAGCACCTCTGGGACTAGCGGGAGAGGAGCAGATACGCAGTATTTT. Full variable domain (outside the CDR3, taken from reference TRBV9 and TRBJ2-3): DSGVTQTPKHLITATGQRVTLRCSPRSGDLSVYWYQQSLDQGLQFLIQYYNGEERAKGNILERFSAQQFPDLHSELNLSSLELGDSALYFCASSTSGTSGRGADTQYFGPGTRLTVL.

The chain is built from TRBV5-1 and TRBJ1-6; D gene unclear. Germline V gives CDR1 SGHRS, CDR2 YFSETQ. The CDR3 has 14 residues. V lost 5 bases and J lost 7, with 13 bases in between. This CDR3 reads CASREQNQNSPLHF. CDR3 DNA sequence: TGCGCCAGCAGGGAACAGAACCAAAATTCACCCCTCCACTTT.

This clone has only a few counts. J is TRBJ2-5 and V is TRBV7-8; D possibly matches TRBD1 or TRBD2 (5 bases each). V was pared by 5 bases and J by 5 bases, with 12 bases between. In germline, CDR1 is SGHVS, CDR2 FQNEAQ. The CDR3 is 13 amino acids. CDR3 in amino acids: CASSPPREETQYF. CDR3 nucleotides: TGTGCCAGCAGCCCCCCCAGGGAGGAGACCCAGTACTTC.

The rearrangement joins TRBV28 to TRBJ1-1; 7 positions agree with TRBD1. The length of the CDR3 is 14 residues. The germline V gene encodes CDR1 MDHEN and CDR2 SYDVKM. Unmatched junction bases numbered 5, after V lost 6 bases and J lost 1 base. CDR3 DNA sequence: TGTGCCAGCAGGGCCTGGACAGGGAACACTGAAGCTTTCTTT. It encodes CASRAWTGNTEAFF.

This rearrangement joins TRBV11-1 to TRBJ1-5; no firm D call. CDR3 length: 13 amino acids. Germline V gives CDR1 SGHAT, CDR2 FQDESV (reference sequence). Deletions cut 4 bases from V and 9 bases from J, with 13 bases between. CDR3 in DNA: TGTGCCAGCAGCTCGGGTGGCAGTGGGCCCCAGCATTTT. Amino acids: CASSSGGSGPQHF.

This clone was seen a single time. V is TRBV19 and J is TRBJ2-5; 7 bases map to TRBD2. The DNA matches TRBJ2-7 better at its end, which makes the J call doubtful. Germline CDR1 and CDR2: LNHDA and SQIVND (reference sequence). The CDR3 loop spans 13 amino acids. The CDR3 loop reads CASSGTISYEQYF. The CDR3 nucleotides are TGTGCCAGTTCCGGGACTATTTCCTACGAGCAGTACTTC.

The rearrangement joins TRBV19 to TRBJ2-6; 8 nucleotides align to TRBD1. V lost 4 bases, J lost 4 bases, and 3 bases stayed unmatched. This CDR3 region has 15 residues. Per the germline V gene, CDR1 is LNHDA and CDR2 is SQIVND (reference sequence). CDR3 sequence: CASSTGQGGANVLTF. In DNA form, the CDR3 reads TGTGCCAGTAGTACTGGACAGGGCGGGGCCAACGTCCTGACTTTC.

This rearrangement joins TRBV28 to TRBJ1-2, with TRBD1 identical over 8 bases. CDR3 length: 15 amino acids. The germline gives CDR1 MDHEN, CDR2 SYDVKM. The junction had 8 bases not matched to a gene; V was cut back by 6 bases and J by 2 bases. The CDR3 loop reads CASRVQGGTNYGYTF. CDR3 nucleotides: TGTGCCAGCAGAGTACAGGGGGGAACGAACTATGGCTACACCTTC.

The chain has TRBV25-1 and TRBJ2-1, with D perhaps matching TRBD1 (6 bases). Trimming pared 6 bases from V and 5 bases from J, leaving 17 bases between. The CDR3 extends over 15 amino acids. In germline, CDR1 is MGHDK, CDR2 SYGVNS. The CDR3 sequence: CASRKGQLGDNEQFF. In nucleotides, the CDR3 is TGTGCCAGCAGAAAAGGACAGCTAGGGGACAATGAGCAGTTCTTC.

V gene TRBV20-1 combines with J gene TRBJ2-7, with D perhaps matching TRBD2 (5 bases). This CDR3 contains 11 residues. Trimming left V 6 bases short and J 6 bases short, with 12 bases between. Germline V gives CDR1 DFQATT, CDR2 SNEGSKA (reference sequence). CDR3 nucleotides: TGCAGTGCAAGTACACTAGTCGAGCAGTACTTC. Protein: CSASTLVEQYF.

The chain has TRBV7-3 and TRBJ2-3, with TRBD1 as a possible D gene (6 bases). V was clipped by 5 bases and J by 1 base, with 13 bases between them. The germline CDR1 and CDR2 sequences are SGHTA and FQGTGA. The CDR3 is 15 residues long. The CDR3, as DNA: TGTGCCAGCAGCCCTACGGCAGGGGGCACAGATACGCAGTATTTT. Its protein is CASSPTAGGTDTQYF.

The chain employs TRBV30 and TRBJ2-7, with D perhaps TRBD1 (6 bases). CDR1 is GTSNPN, CDR2 SVGIG, per germline (reference sequence). Trimming removed 3 bases at V and 2 bases at J, with 8 bases between. The CDR3 runs to 12 residues. The CDR3 DNA is TGTGCCTGGAGAACAGGGCCCTACGAGCAGTACTTC. Amino acid sequence: CAWRTGPYEQYF. The full variable domain, rest sourced from reference TRBV30 and TRBJ2-7, is SQTIHQWPATLVQPVGSPLSLECTVEGTSNPNLYWYRQAAGRGLQLLFYSVGIGQISSEVPQNLSASRPQDRQFILSSKKLLLSDSGFYLCAWRTGPYEQYFGPGTRLTVT.

The chain employs TRBV29-1 and TRBJ2-1, with D maybe TRBD2 (6 bases). This CDR3 has 13 amino acids. Germline values: CDR1 SQVTM, CDR2 ANQGSEA. Trimming took off 6 bases at V and 4 bases at J, with 13 bases between the two ends. The CDR3 protein is CSVPEAGYNEQFF. CDR3 nucleotides: TGCAGCGTGCCGGAAGCGGGTTACAATGAGCAGTTCTTC.

The gene calls are TRBV2 and TRBJ2-3; 10 bases fit TRBD2. The V and J ends lost 6 bases and 1 base, in that order; junction bases with no gene match: 7. The germline V gene encodes CDR1 SNHLY and CDR2 FYNNEI. The CDR3 extends over 16 amino acids. The DNA for the CDR3 is TGTGCCAGCAGGAAGGGACTAGCGACAGGCACAGATACGCAGTATTTT. This encodes CASRKGLATGTDTQYF.

This sequence joins TRBV12-5 and TRBJ2-2; TRBD2 agrees at 12 bases. With 5 bases clipped from V and 6 bases from J, the junction kept 4 bases outside the gene matches. The V gene's germline CDR1 is LGHNT and CDR2 FRNRAP. The CDR3 is 15 amino acids. CDR3 bases: TGTGCTAGTGGTGCAGGGACTAGCGGGTCCGGGGAGCTGTTTTTT. The encoded protein is CASGAGTSGSGELFF.